This T cell receptor beta chain comes out of a study of CD8+ T cells in alopecia areata. General study results and limits: Tofacitinib significantly reduced both scalp clonality and expanded CD8+ clones among the top 100.

Extraction and reverse transcription of RNA yielded cDNA as the sequencing template. Produced via immunoSEQ multiplex PCR; TCRdb's table is partial and in-frame only. The table shows around 160,000 clones, with approximately 62% occurring only once. The sample's treatment: oral pan-JAK inhibitor, 5-10 mg twice daily. Punch biopsies of lesional scalp, plus peripheral blood, were taken from alopecia areata patients. PBMCs, the starting material, were the source of sorted CD4+ and CD8+ T cells. The CDR3 contains 14 residues. CDR1 and CDR2 from the germline V gene are SQVTM and ANQGSEA. V was cut by 7 bases and J by 1 base, with 14 bases left in between. Remarks on this clone: Its specificity is not known.

This material consisted of CD4+ T cells sorted from blood, taken at week 24, from a patient treated with tofacitinib. The V call is TRBV29-1, the J call TRBJ2-4; D is perhaps TRBD1 (6 bases). This receptor was identified in a human donor with alopecia areata. This CDR3 reads CSARQVMAKNIQYF. In DNA, the CDR3 is TGCAGCGCCCGACAGGTTATGGCCAAAAACATTCAGTACTTC.